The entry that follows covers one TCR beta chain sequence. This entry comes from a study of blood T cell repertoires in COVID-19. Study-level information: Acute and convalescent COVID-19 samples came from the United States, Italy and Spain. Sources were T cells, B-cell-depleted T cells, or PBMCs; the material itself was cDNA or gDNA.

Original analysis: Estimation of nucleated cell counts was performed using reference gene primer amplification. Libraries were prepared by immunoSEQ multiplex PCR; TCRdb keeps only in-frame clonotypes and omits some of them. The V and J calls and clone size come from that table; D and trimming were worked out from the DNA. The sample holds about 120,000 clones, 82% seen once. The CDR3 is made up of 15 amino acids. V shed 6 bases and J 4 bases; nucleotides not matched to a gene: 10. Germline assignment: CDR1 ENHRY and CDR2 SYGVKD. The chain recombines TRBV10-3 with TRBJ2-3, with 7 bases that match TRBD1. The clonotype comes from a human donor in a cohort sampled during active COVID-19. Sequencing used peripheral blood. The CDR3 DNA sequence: TGTGCCATCAGCCTTGACAGGGTCCCCCCAGATACGCAGTATTTT. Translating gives CAISLDRVPPDTQYF.